There are a few counts of the clone carrying this T cell receptor beta chain. The sample comes from a study of T-cell reconstitution after alpha-beta-depleted transplantation in children. Preparing the TCRbeta library involved the use of unique molecular identifiers. TCRdb re-analysed the PCR reads in MiXCR, keeping a single row per CDR3 protein. In the table there are 700,000 or so distinct CDR3 sequences, less than 15% of which are singletons. CDR3 length: 14 amino acids. Trimming pared 5 bases from V and 0 bases from J, leaving 8 bases between. The germline gives CDR1 SGHVS, CDR2 FNYEAQ. Source: PBMCs, taken before TCRalphabeta/CD19-depleted stem cell transplant. This TCR was recovered from a girl aged 2-10 years with congenital amegakaryocytic thrombocytopenia, due to receive a stem cell transplant. The rearrangement joins TRBV7-6 to TRBJ1-3; D is ambiguous. The chain's CDR3 is CASSPESSGNTIYF. CDR3 sequence (DNA): TGTGCCAGCAGCCCCGAGAGCTCTGGAAACACCATATATTTT.